The 8 T cell receptor beta chains given below trace back to one sample, sequenced in a study of blood T cells in healthy people across ages. Primers used in a second PCR of roughly 6 to 12 cycles were a sample-barcoded 5' primer and a J-beta primer mix. Using its own MiXCR run on the 5' RACE reads, TCRdb lists one record per CDR3 protein. This sample has some 860,000 distinct CDR3 sequences, with around three fifths found just once. Specimen: blood. The receptors were gathered from a middle-aged man in good health.

A remark on this clonotype: At one of its ends the junction is not consistent with the germline gene, which may arise from a read error. The chain joins TRBV27 to TRBJ2-1; D gene unclear. Germline CDR1 reads MNHEY; CDR2 reads SMNVEV (reference sequence). The CDR3 extends over 17 amino acids. CDR3 nucleotide sequence: TGCGCCAGCAGTTTAACGGCCGGATCCCTTTCCTACAATGAGCAGTTCTTC. Translated, it gives CASSLTAGSLSYNEQFF.

The chain combines TRBV25-1 with TRBJ2-1; either TRBD1 or TRBD2 may supply D (6 bases each). The CDR3 covers 15 residues. Germline CDR1 is MGHDK and CDR2 is SYGVNS. V was cut by 1 base and J by 3 bases, with 10 bases left in between. This CDR3 reads CASSELRGVYNEQFF. In DNA form, the CDR3 reads TGTGCCAGCAGTGAATTAAGGGGGGTCTACAATGAGCAGTTCTTC.

This clonotype showed up just a few times. The CDR3 region has the DNA TGTGCCAGCAGCGTAGAGGGGCTAGCGGGGGGACCGAGCTCCTACAATGAGCAGTTCTTC. Amino acids: CASSVEGLAGGPSSYNEQFF. The gene calls are TRBV9 and TRBJ2-1; TRBD2 matches at 11 bases. The CDR3 has 20 amino acids. The germline V gene encodes CDR1 SGDLS and CDR2 YYNGEE. V was pared by 0 bases and J by 0 bases, with 11 bases of the junction left unmatched.

This chain connects TRBV29-1 to TRBJ2-1; D possibly corresponds to TRBD2 (5 bases). Germline V gives CDR1 SQVTM, CDR2 ANQGSEA. The CDR3 extends over 12 amino acids. Deletions cut 5 bases from V and 6 bases from J, with 11 bases between. CDR3 coding DNA: TGCAGCGTTAATGTGGGAGTCAATGAGCAGTTCTTC. Translated: CSVNVGVNEQFF.

The chain is built from TRBV2 and TRBJ2-7; D is perhaps TRBD1 (6 bases). The J call may be incorrect, as the DNA end agrees better with TRBJ2-5. The CDR3 has 15 residues. CDR1 is SNHLY and CDR2 is FYNNEI in the germline V gene. The CDR3, as DNA: TGTGCCAGCAGTCCCGAAGGACAGACTCAAGAGACCCAGTACTTC. This gives the protein CASSPEGQTQETQYF.

The chain combines TRBV4-3 with TRBJ1-2; weak D call: TRBD1 (5 bases). The CDR3 is 17 residues long. V lost 0 bases to trimming and J lost 4 bases, with 18 bases between them. The germline V gene has CDR1 LGHNA and CDR2 YSLEER. The CDR3 loop reads CASSQDIGAGISYGYTF. CDR3 DNA sequence: TGCGCCAGCAGCCAAGATATAGGAGCAGGGATCTCCTATGGCTACACCTTC.

This chain connects TRBV6-6 to TRBJ2-1; D is possibly TRBD2 (7 bases). V lost 6 bases, J lost 13 bases, and 13 bases lay in between. CDR3 length: 11 residues. Germline-derived CDR1 and CDR2 are MNHNY and SVGAGI (reference sequence). The chain's CDR3 is CASRGGETQFF. For the CDR3, the DNA is TGTGCCAGCAGAGGGGGGGAGACCCAGTTCTTC.

This clonotype was seen a single time. Relative to the germline gene, one junction end is altered; a read error may explain this. The chain combines TRBV20-1 with TRBJ2-1, with D unclear. The CDR3 totals 14 residues. Germline CDR1 DFQATT, CDR2 SNEGSKA (reference sequence). CDR3 nucleotides: TGCAGTGCTAGACGGGCTAGAGAGGTGAATGGGCAGTTCTTC. This codes for CSARRAREVNGQFF.